This T cell receptor (beta chain) was identified in a study of T cell changes during pregnancy in multiple sclerosis. CDR1 MNHNS and CDR2 SASEGT come from the germline V gene. V was shortened by 7 bases and J by 0 bases, with 13 bases between the two germline ends. The CDR3 sequence is 15 residues long. This clone appeared a single time. Here immunoSEQ multiplex PCR was the method, and the copy in TCRdb shows in-frame clones only, minus some. Found here are tens of thousands of clones, 90% to 95% of them singletons; the top ten hold about 0.33%. The source material was CD4+ T cells from peripheral blood mononuclear cells, sampled after pregnancy. The receptor comes from a female donor with multiple sclerosis, enrolled in a pregnancy study. The rearrangement uses TRBV6-1 and TRBJ2-4; D possibly corresponds to TRBD1 (5 bases). The CDR3, as DNA: TGTGCCAGCAAATCGACAGCACTAGCCAAAAACATTCAGTACTTC. Amino acids: CASKSTALAKNIQYF.